This is a list of T cell receptor beta chains from one sample in a study of blood T cell repertoires in COVID-19. Clones were read by immunoSEQ multiplex PCR, and TCRdb kept only the in-frame ones, dropping some. Of roughly 220,000 clones listed, around 80% are singletons. The sample comprised peripheral blood. These receptors were obtained from a woman aged 40 to 49 who had recovered from COVID-19. Both conserved end residues are part of each CDR3. The D gene is left open where the match is weak. Clone size is not always given. Where it is, it says once, few, many or a class for expanded clones.

D gene	V gene	J gene	clone size	CDR3 protein	CDR3 DNA
-	TRBV19	TRBJ1-2	-	CASSIDLLGNYGYTF	TGTGCCAGTAGTATAGATCTTCTGGGCAACTATGGCTACACCTTC
TRBD1	TRBV5-1	TRBJ1-3	-	CASSLAGQGLGNTIYF	TGCGCCAGCAGCTTGGCGGGACAGGGACTGGGAAACACCATATATTTT
-	TRBV4-3	TRBJ1-1	-	CASSQGWGEGNTEAFF	TGCGCCAGCAGCCAAGGATGGGGGGAGGGGAACACTGAAGCTTTCTTT
-	TRBV3-1/TRBV3-2	TRBJ2-3	once	CASSQDRASSDTQYF	TGTGCCAGCAGCCAAGACAGGGCTTCGTCGGATACGCAGTATTTT
-	TRBV5-4	TRBJ2-5	-	CASSLGAGATQETQYF	TGTGCCAGCAGCTTGGGGGCGGGGGCCACCCAAGAGACCCAGTACTTC
TRBD2	TRBV3-1/TRBV3-2	TRBJ2-3	-	CASSRLVAGATDTQYF	TGTGCCAGCAGCCGTCTGGTAGCGGGGGCCACAGATACGCAGTATTTT
-	TRBV20-1	TRBJ2-5	-	CSASGLAGSSETQYF	TGCAGTGCTAGTGGTCTAGCTGGTTCGTCGGAGACCCAGTACTTC
TRBD1	TRBV12-5	TRBJ2-3	few	CASGIQTGGLTDTQYF	TGTGCTAGTGGTATCCAGACAGGGGGCTTGACAGATACGCAGTATTTT
TRBD1	TRBV6-1	TRBJ1-6	-	CASSGGLNSPLHF	TGTGCCAGCTCAGGGGGCTTGAATTCACCCCTCCACTTT
-	TRBV24-1	TRBJ2-2	-	CATSDFRGTGELFF	TGTGCCACCAGTGATTTTCGGGGAACCGGGGAGCTGTTTTTT
-	TRBV9	TRBJ2-5	-	CASSLTSTQETQYF	TGTGCCAGCAGCCTGACTTCTACCCAAGAGACCCAGTACTTC
-	TRBV24-1	TRBJ2-1	-	CATSDLNEQFF	TGTGCCACCAGTGATCTGAATGAGCAGTTCTTC
-	TRBV7-2	TRBJ1-3	-	CASTPRTDSGGNTIYF	TGTGCCAGCACCCCGCGAACCGACTCAGGGGGAAACACCATATATTTT
-	TRBV18	TRBJ2-3	-	CASSGRGTDTQYF	TGTGCCAGCTCCGGGCGGGGCACAGATACGCAGTATTTT
TRBD1	TRBV7-9	TRBJ2-3	-	CASSRTGGAADTQYF	TGTGCCAGCAGCCGAACAGGGGGCGCGGCAGATACGCAGTATTTT
-	TRBV15	TRBJ2-6	-	CATSSRQELSGANVLTF	TGTGCCACCAGCAGTCGGCAGGAACTCTCTGGGGCCAACGTCCTGACTTTC
-	TRBV5-1	TRBJ1-6	-	CASSLLEGGSSPLHF	TGCGCCAGCAGCTTGCTGGAAGGGGGTAGTTCACCCCTCCACTTT
TRBD1	TRBV7-8	TRBJ1-5	-	CASSPAGTGGNQPQHF	TGTGCCAGCAGTCCCGCCGGGACAGGGGGCAATCAGCCCCAGCATTTT
-	TRBV6-5	TRBJ1-1	-	CASSHYSGKWNTEAFF	TGTGCCAGCAGTCACTATTCGGGGAAATGGAACACTGAAGCTTTCTTT
-	TRBV5-1	TRBJ2-5	-	CASSLSFRETQYF	TGCGCCAGCAGCTTGTCTTTCCGAGAGACCCAGTACTTC
-	TRBV9	TRBJ1-3	once	CASSVEVSDWSGVGNTIYF	TGTGCCAGCAGCGTAGAGGTCTCGGATTGGTCGGGGGTCGGAAACACCATATATTTT
-	TRBV29-1	TRBJ2-7	once	CSAGELLEQYF	TGCAGCGCCGGAGAGCTACTCGAGCAGTACTTC
-	TRBV29-1	TRBJ2-7	-	CSVEGTDEGYEQYF	TGCAGCGTTGAAGGGACAGATGAGGGCTACGAGCAGTACTTC
TRBD1	TRBV6-1	TRBJ2-1	-	CASSDVGGTAYNEQFF	TGTGCCAGCAGTGACGTTGGTGGGACAGCTTACAATGAGCAGTTCTTC
-	TRBV27	TRBJ2-3	-	CASAGLFSTDTQYF	TGTGCCAGCGCAGGATTATTCTCCACAGATACGCAGTATTTT
-	TRBV6-5	TRBJ1-5	-	CASNTGLLGSGPQHF	TGTGCCAGCAATACGGGACTATTAGGATCGGGGCCCCAGCATTTT
-	TRBV24-1	TRBJ1-4	once	CATSDSGTANEKLFF	TGTGCCACCAGTGATTCGGGAACGGCTAATGAAAAACTGTTTTTT
-	TRBV2	TRBJ2-2	-	CASTGSLNTGELFF	TGTGCCAGCACGGGTAGCCTCAACACCGGGGAGCTGTTTTTT
-	TRBV19	TRBJ1-1	-	CASSFLAGSKADEAFF	TGTGCCAGTTCTTTTTTAGCAGGGTCTAAAGCCGATGAAGCTTTCTTT
-	TRBV12-3/TRBV12-4	TRBJ1-2	-	CASSRGYGYTF	TGTGCCAGCAGTAGAGGGTATGGCTACACCTTC
-	TRBV10-3	TRBJ1-4	-	CATSAGPNEKLFF	TGTGCCACCAGTGCAGGGCCCAATGAAAAACTGTTTTTT
-	TRBV4-2	TRBJ1-2	-	CASSQELTGIYGYTF	TGTGCCAGCAGCCAAGAGTTAACCGGGATCTATGGCTACACCTTC
-	TRBV3-1/TRBV3-2	TRBJ1-2	-	CASSQAGADGNTF	TGTGCCAGCAGCCAAGCAGGGGCTGACGGGAACACCTTC
TRBD1	TRBV18	TRBJ2-5	-	CASTQRGLETQYF	TGTGCCAGCACCCAAAGGGGGCTTGAGACCCAGTACTTC
-	TRBV27	TRBJ1-3	many	CASSPNRESGNTIYF	TGTGCCAGCAGTCCCAACAGGGAATCTGGAAACACCATATATTTT
TRBD1	TRBV29-1	TRBJ1-2	-	CSVGQGYYGYTF	TGCAGCGTGGGACAGGGATACTATGGCTACACCTTC
-	TRBV6-5	TRBJ2-7	-	CASSITGNEQYF	TGTGCCAGCAGCATAACAGGGAACGAGCAGTACTTC
-	TRBV21-1	TRBJ1-1	-	CASSPSGPNTEAFF	TGTGCCAGCAGCCCCAGCGGGCCGAACACTGAAGCTTTCTTT
-	TRBV19	TRBJ1-6	-	CASSISIRRPLHF	TGTGCCAGTAGTATTTCGATACGTCGGCCCCTCCACTTT
TRBD2	TRBV5-1	TRBJ2-2	-	CASSPKAGEANTGELFF	TGCGCCAGCAGCCCAAAAGCGGGGGAGGCGAACACCGGGGAGCTGTTTTTT
-	TRBV7-9	TRBJ2-7	-	CASSSRTIYEQYF	TGTGCCAGCAGCTCCCGGACAATCTACGAGCAGTACTTC
-	TRBV7-2	TRBJ2-5	few	CASSRQTGLGETQYF	TGTGCCAGCAGCCGGCAAACGGGTCTAGGAGAGACCCAGTACTTC
-	TRBV6-6	TRBJ1-2	-	CASSYSMDSYGYTF	TGTGCCAGCAGTTACTCGATGGACAGCTATGGCTACACCTTC
TRBD2	TRBV27	TRBJ2-3	-	CASSSWGGGADTQYF	TGTGCCAGCAGTTCGTGGGGGGGAGGCGCAGATACGCAGTATTTT
-	TRBV24-1	TRBJ2-2	once	CATSDWLADPGELFF	TGTGCCACCAGTGATTGGTTAGCGGACCCCGGGGAGCTGTTTTTT
TRBD1	TRBV5-1	TRBJ2-1	-	CASSKGQGENEQFF	TGCGCCAGCAGCAAGGGACAGGGGGAGAATGAGCAGTTCTTC
-	TRBV5-1	TRBJ2-7	-	CASSFGQARNYEQYF	TGCGCCAGCAGCTTTGGGCAGGCCAGGAACTACGAGCAGTACTTC
TRBD2	TRBV24-1	TRBJ2-3	-	CATSEQRGGTDTQYF	TGTGCCACCAGTGAACAGCGGGGTGGTACAGATACGCAGTATTTT
-	TRBV15	TRBJ1-5	once	CATSRGFQGGQPQHF	TGTGCCACCAGCAGAGGGTTTCAGGGAGGTCAGCCCCAGCATTTT
TRBD2	TRBV19	TRBJ2-7	-	CASSLGLAGTYEQYF	TGTGCCAGTAGTCTTGGACTAGCTGGCACCTACGAGCAGTACTTC
TRBD1	TRBV5-6	TRBJ2-7	-	CASSPRTGDYEQYF	TGTGCCAGCAGCCCCAGGACAGGGGACTACGAGCAGTACTTC
-	TRBV5-1	TRBJ2-3	-	CASSFLGIRMDSTDTQYF	TGCGCCAGCAGCTTCCTCGGTATCAGGATGGATAGCACAGATACGCAGTATTTT
TRBD1	TRBV5-1	TRBJ2-7	-	CASSPPDRDSSYEQYF	TGCGCCAGCAGCCCTCCCGACCGGGACAGCAGCTACGAGCAGTACTTC
TRBD1	TRBV4-1	TRBJ1-2	once	CASSQVGTDYGYTF	TGCGCCAGCAGCCAAGTCGGGACAGACTATGGCTACACCTTC
-	TRBV6-2/TRBV6-3	TRBJ2-3	-	CASSVWGGVSDTQYF	TGTGCCAGCAGTGTATGGGGGGGCGTGTCAGATACGCAGTATTTT